This T cell receptor beta chain was identified in a study of blood T cell repertoires in COVID-19. About the research overall: COVID-19 samples from acute and convalescent phases originated in the United States, Italy and Spain. The analysed material was cDNA or gDNA that came from T cells, B-cell-depleted T cells, or PBMCs.

The CDR3 has 13 amino acids. V lost 6 bases and J 5 bases, leaving 12 bases between the germline ends. Germline values: CDR1 ENHRY, CDR2 SYGVKD. This clone was recorded a few times. Original processing methods: Amplification from reference gene primers served as the basis for estimated nucleated cell counts. Generated by immunoSEQ multiplex PCR, the TCRdb table keeps only in-frame clones and is missing some. V and J calls and clone size follow that table, whereas D and trimming were derived from the DNA. The data contain 85,000 to 100,000 clones, roughly 80% of them singletons. The sequence came from a man aged 50 or older who had recovered from COVID-19. The sequenced material came from peripheral blood. The chain is built from TRBV10-3 and TRBJ2-3; D perhaps matches TRBD2 (7 bases). The CDR3 region is CAIRGGAEDTQYF. The CDR3 DNA follows: TGTGCCATCAGAGGGGGGGCTGAAGATACGCAGTATTTT.